This T cell receptor beta chain appears in the sequencing data of a study of molecular identifiers for immune sequencing clone quantification. CDR3 length: 15 residues. CDR1 and CDR2 (germline): LGHNA, YSLEER. J was trimmed by 12 bases and V by 3 bases; bases with no gene match: 14. Using 10%, 30% or 50% RNA, naive CD8 libraries were derived from approximately 20,000 to 1,000,000 sorted cells. A note on this clonotype: As yet, its antigen is unknown.

MiXCR, run by TCRdb on the PCR reads, gives a single entry per CDR3 protein. The data hold approximately 680,000 distinct CDR3 sequences, with 25% observed a single time. Whole-study results and caveats: Identical TCR molecules that share a barcode could lead to an underestimation of highly expanded clone sizes.

The chain carries TRBV4-3 and TRBJ2-3; 8 bases are shared with TRBD2. The sample taken for sequencing was naive CD8+ T cells from blood, with Jurkat cell RNA spiked in. The subset: FACS-sorted CD8+CD4-CCR7+CD45RA+ naive T cells. The sequence was obtained from a human donor in good health. Some libraries in this study had Jurkat cell RNA spiked in. CDR3 region: CASSHTAGVTATQYF. As DNA, the CDR3 is TGCGCCAGCAGCCATACAGCGGGGGTTACAGCTACCCAGTATTTT.